This T cell receptor beta chain was retrieved from a study of blood T cell repertoires in COVID-19. Here immunoSEQ multiplex PCR was the method, and the copy in TCRdb shows in-frame clones only, minus some. Here the sample spans around 300,000 clones, around 80% being singletons. Germline V lookup: CDR1 LGHDT, CDR2 YNNKEL (reference sequence). The CDR3 loop spans 15 amino acids. V lost 4 bases to trimming and J lost 0 bases; unmatched junction nucleotides: 4. The clonotype comes from a man aged 25 to 40 with active or convalescent COVID-19. The rearrangement uses TRBV3-1 (or the pseudogene TRBV3-2) and TRBJ1-1, with 8 bases that match TRBD1. Sequenced input: peripheral blood. The CDR3 nucleotides read TGTGCCAGCAGCCGATCGGGACAGGTGAACACTGAAGCTTTCTTT. It codes for CASSRSGQVNTEAFF.